This is a list of T cell receptor beta chains from one sample in a study of CXCR3-negative and CXCR3-positive naive CD8 T cells. TCRdb reanalyzed the 5' RACE reads, giving one entry per CDR3 protein sequence and no DNA. The table for this sample gives approximately 6,200 distinct CDR3 sequences. The sample comprised naive CXCR3+ CD8+ T cells from blood. The receptors were gathered from a human donor in good health. Some clones in this sample may be carry-over from other donors' samples. Both conserved end residues are part of each CDR3. Expanded clones are given a class, and other clones once, few, many or no size at all.

J: TRBJ2-5; V: TRBV20-1; size: medium-sized; CDR3: CSANTGGRETQYF
J: TRBJ2-1; V: TRBV4-3; size: medium-sized; CDR3: CASSLSRGLANYNEQFF
J: TRBJ2-5; V: TRBV28; size: medium-sized; CDR3: CASSLFAGGSKETQYF
J: TRBJ2-1; V: TRBV9; size: -; CDR3: CASSAGLAGGYEQFF
J: TRBJ1-3; V: TRBV6-6; size: -; CDR3: CASSTFGNTIYF
J: TRBJ2-7; V: TRBV7-9; size: -; CDR3: CASSPGQGVMAREQYF
J: TRBJ2-3; V: TRBV19; size: medium-sized; CDR3: CASSMTGATDTQYF
J: TRBJ1-3; V: TRBV20-1; size: medium-sized; CDR3: CSARAGLGNTIYF
J: TRBJ2-7; V: TRBV12-3/TRBV12-4; size: medium-sized; CDR3: CASSDSGREYEQYF
J: TRBJ2-1; V: TRBV5-1; size: medium-sized; CDR3: CASSLGQADYNEQFF
J: TRBJ1-1; V: TRBV7-2; size: medium-sized; CDR3: CASSLVGLEAFF
J: TRBJ2-7; V: TRBV28; size: medium-sized; CDR3: CASRHGILGDYEQYF
J: TRBJ1-1; V: TRBV19; size: -; CDR3: CASSLGQGPTEAFF
J: TRBJ2-1; V: TRBV19; size: -; CDR3: CASSIDLGQGAYNEQFF
J: TRBJ2-5; V: TRBV14; size: medium-sized; CDR3: CASSQGGLRQETQYF
J: TRBJ2-6; V: TRBV19; size: -; CDR3: CASSTILAGGPTGANVLTF
J: TRBJ2-1; V: TRBV6-2/TRBV6-3; size: medium-sized; CDR3: CASSPSNEQFF
J: TRBJ2-1; V: TRBV18; size: medium-sized; CDR3: CASSPPSSGIDNEQFF
J: TRBJ2-2; V: TRBV27; size: medium-sized; CDR3: CASSLTGPPKAGELFF
J: TRBJ2-4; V: TRBV7-9; size: medium-sized; CDR3: CASSLKGTRWREDIQYF
J: TRBJ2-3; V: TRBV4-1; size: -; CDR3: CASSKVAGEGTQYF
J: TRBJ1-2; V: TRBV29-1; size: medium-sized; CDR3: CSVEGLDGYTF
J: TRBJ1-1; V: TRBV29-1; size: -; CDR3: CSAVGNTEAFF
J: TRBJ2-3; V: TRBV7-9; size: medium-sized; CDR3: CASSPPGRTDTQYF
J: TRBJ1-2; V: TRBV5-1; size: medium-sized; CDR3: CASSWDLGGYTF
J: TRBJ2-7; V: TRBV28; size: medium-sized; CDR3: CATRTGTEQYF
J: TRBJ2-1; V: TRBV9; size: medium-sized; CDR3: CASSPGVGLQQFF
J: TRBJ2-1; V: TRBV29-1; size: -; CDR3: CSVDGTGSSLYNEQFF
J: TRBJ2-2; V: TRBV29-1; size: medium-sized; CDR3: CSTRDSNTGELFF